This T cell receptor beta chain is drawn from a study of CD8 T cells in Susac syndrome. This clonotype was found once. Random-hexamer reverse transcription was applied to about 0.45 to 1 ug RNA. Across 54 Vbeta and 13 Jbeta, TCR beta CDR3 was amplified with immunoSEQ multiplex PCR. TCRdb reprocessed the immunoSEQ multiplex PCR reads via MiXCR and lists one record per CDR3 protein. The data contain roughly 150,000 distinct CDR3 sequences, 85% to 95% of them singletons. The study sequenced TCR beta in blood CD8+ and CD4+ T cells. This CDR3 comprises 13 residues. V was pared by 1 base and J by 10 bases, with 12 bases between. Per the germline V gene, CDR1 is SGHDT and CDR2 is YYEEEE.

Sequenced material: CD4+ T cells from PBMCs. The clonotype comes from a human donor with Susac syndrome. V gene TRBV5-6 combines with J gene TRBJ1-5; D unclear. CDR3 sequence reads: CASSLIGQPPQHF. CDR3 coding DNA: TGTGCCAGCAGCTTGATCGGGCAGCCTCCCCAGCATTTT.